Shown below are 8 T cell receptor beta chains from a single sample sequenced in a study of blood T cell repertoires in COVID-19. Some clones are missing from TCRdb's copy, which holds only in-frame ones; the method was immunoSEQ multiplex PCR. The data contain 120,000 to 150,000 clones, about nine tenths of them singletons. The specimen sequenced was PBMCs or T cells enriched from blood (not recorded which). The source of these receptors is a woman between 40 and 50 years old who had been exposed to COVID-19.

This clone was seen once. This chain links TRBV2 with TRBJ2-3; 9 bases fit TRBD1. Germline CDR1 is SNHLY and CDR2 is FYNNEI. The CDR3 has 15 residues. V lost 8 bases and J lost 4; bases outside the gene matches: 10. The DNA of the CDR3 is TGTGCCAGCGACGAACAGGGGGCGCGCGCAGATACGCAGTATTTT. Amino acids: CASDEQGARADTQYF.

V usage is TRBV5-6 and J usage is TRBJ2-1; 11 nucleotides line up with TRBD2. The germline V gene has CDR1 SGHDT and CDR2 YYEEEE. The CDR3 has 15 residues. Germline trimming cut 5 bases from V and 8 bases from J; bases unmatched to any gene: 9. CDR3 sequence (DNA): TGTGCCAGCAGAAATAGCGGGGGGGCCGTCGATGAGCAGTTCTTC. Encoded protein: CASRNSGGAVDEQFF.

Here the CDR3 reads CASSDTGNTEAFF. The CDR3 DNA reads as TGTGCCAGTAGTGATACAGGGAACACTGAAGCTTTCTTT. This chain joins TRBV19 and TRBJ1-1; TRBD1 might be the D (5 bases). The CDR3 is 13 amino acids. V lost 5 bases to trimming and J lost 1 base, with 8 bases between them. The germline CDR1 and CDR2 sequences are LNHDA and SQIVND (reference sequence).

The V and J genes are TRBV7-2 and TRBJ2-7, with a weak D call TRBD2 (5 bases). This CDR3 is 12 amino acids long. V lost 2 bases and J lost 7, with 9 bases in between. Germline V gives CDR1 SGHTA, CDR2 FQGNSA. The CDR3 DNA follows: TGTGCCAGCAGCTTATCGCCGGGGGAGCAGTACTTC. Protein sequence: CASSLSPGEQYF.

This clone was detected a few times. The rearrangement uses TRBV9 and TRBJ1-5; D gene unclear. CDR3 length: 15 residues. The ends were cut back, 2 bases at V and 6 bases at J, with 15 bases in the middle. CDR1 is SGDLS and CDR2 is YYNGEE in the germline V gene. In DNA, the CDR3 is TGTGCCAGCAGCGTCCTTCCGGAGCCGGGTCAGCCCCAGCATTTT. This gives the protein CASSVLPEPGQPQHF.

V is TRBV12-3 or TRBV12-4 and J is TRBJ1-4, with D uncertain. The CDR3 length is 12 residues. V lost 2 bases to trimming and J lost 7 bases, with 5 bases between them. The CDR3 protein is CASSLSGEKLFF. The CDR3 nucleotides are TGTGCCAGCAGTTTATCCGGTGAAAAACTGTTTTTT.

The CDR3 nucleotides are TGTGCCAGCAGCCAAGGATGGTCTCAGAATTCACCCCTCCACTTT. It is translated as CASSQGWSQNSPLHF. The chain is built from TRBV14 and TRBJ1-6, with D unresolved. The CDR3 spans 15 residues. CDR1 SGHDN and CDR2 FVKESK come from the germline V gene. Trimming shortened V by 1 base and J by 7 bases, and 11 bases separated the two germline ends.

This chain links TRBV19 with TRBJ1-3; 9 bases agree with TRBD1. With 4 bases clipped from V and 1 base from J, the junction kept 5 bases outside the gene matches. The CDR3 runs to 16 residues. Looked up from germline, CDR1 is LNHDA and CDR2 is SQIVND (reference sequence). The CDR3 loop is CASSTIQGASGNTIYF. The CDR3 DNA reads TGTGCCAGTAGTACGATACAGGGGGCATCTGGAAACACCATATATTTT.